The present T cell receptor (beta chain) was sequenced within a study of blood T cell repertoires in COVID-19. The germline V gene encodes CDR1 MDHEN and CDR2 SYDVKM. This CDR3 is 16 amino acids long. The trim removed 6 bases at V and 4 bases at J, leaving 11 bases unmatched. In the original processing: Reference gene primers were amplified, and this amplification served to estimate nucleated cell counts. Method: immunoSEQ multiplex PCR; TCRdb's copy keeps in-frame clones and lacks some. V, J and clone size are taken as reported in that table, and D and trimming were inferred from the DNA itself. The sample lists some 290,000 clones, roughly 86% occurring once.

The V gene is TRBV28, the J gene TRBJ2-2; 7 positions agree with TRBD2. This TCR came from a woman aged 30 to 39 with COVID-19, enrolled during active disease. Sequencing used peripheral blood. Written as DNA, the CDR3 is TGTGCCAGCAGCCCGTTGGGGGAGGGGTTCACCGGGGAGCTGTTTTTT. The encoded protein is CASSPLGEGFTGELFF.